This is a list of T cell receptor beta chains from one sample in a study of blood T cells in healthy people across ages. TCRdb re-derived calls from the 5' RACE reads in MiXCR, one entry per CDR3 protein. The sample carries roughly 1,500,000 distinct CDR3 sequences, roughly 40% recorded once. Sequenced sample: blood. The receptors here all came from a young woman in good health. Both conserved end residues are part of each CDR3.

cdr3_aa: CASSQPTGNGYTF
v_call: TRBV28

cdr3_aa: CASSLAGPAYEQYF
v_call: TRBV7-2

cdr3_aa: CSAKGPAYEQYF
v_call: TRBV20-1

cdr3_aa: CASSESRVRGEAFF
v_call: TRBV25-1

cdr3_aa: CASSFSGVNSYEQYF
v_call: TRBV11-2

cdr3_aa: CASSQGQGAGNEQYF
v_call: TRBV3-1

cdr3_aa: CASSTSTNTDTQYF
v_call: TRBV7-9

cdr3_aa: CASSYGGQGSRGYTF
v_call: TRBV6-5

cdr3_aa: CASSDGQGPQETQYF
v_call: TRBV5-1

cdr3_aa: CSVEGYGSWTDTQYF
v_call: TRBV29-1

cdr3_aa: CSPRIAGNTDTQYF
v_call: TRBV29-1

cdr3_aa: CSARGQAGTGELFF
v_call: TRBV20-1

cdr3_aa: CASSQDLSGGRPPETQYF
v_call: TRBV3-1

cdr3_aa: CASSRIGQGPDTQYF
v_call: TRBV27

cdr3_aa: CASRSGTGDYGYTF
v_call: TRBV2

cdr3_aa: CATSDPRRTSGSGDEQFF
v_call: TRBV24-1

cdr3_aa: CASSLDFGPLNYGYTF
v_call: TRBV7-2

cdr3_aa: CASTRGGGTPGYTF
v_call: TRBV6-5

cdr3_aa: CATSRGDSKTYSNQPQHF
v_call: TRBV15

cdr3_aa: CASSDQQGKRAEAFF
v_call: TRBV5-6

cdr3_aa: CSLSGALSYNEQYF
v_call: TRBV20-1

cdr3_aa: CASSQDGTGGSTDTQYF
v_call: TRBV4-1